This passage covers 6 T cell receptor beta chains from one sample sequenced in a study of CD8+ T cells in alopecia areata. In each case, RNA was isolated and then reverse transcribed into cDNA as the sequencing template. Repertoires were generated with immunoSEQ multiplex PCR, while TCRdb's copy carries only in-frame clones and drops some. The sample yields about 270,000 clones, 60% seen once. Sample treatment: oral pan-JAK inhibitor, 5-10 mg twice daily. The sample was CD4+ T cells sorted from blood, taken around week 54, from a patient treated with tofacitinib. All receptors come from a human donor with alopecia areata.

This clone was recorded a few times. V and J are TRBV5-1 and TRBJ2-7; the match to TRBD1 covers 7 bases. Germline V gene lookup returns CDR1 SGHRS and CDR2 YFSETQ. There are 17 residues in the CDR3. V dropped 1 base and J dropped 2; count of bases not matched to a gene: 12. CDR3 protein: CASSLQWPTGIAYEQYF. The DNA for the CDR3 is TGCGCCAGCAGCTTGCAGTGGCCGACAGGGATCGCCTACGAGCAGTACTTC.

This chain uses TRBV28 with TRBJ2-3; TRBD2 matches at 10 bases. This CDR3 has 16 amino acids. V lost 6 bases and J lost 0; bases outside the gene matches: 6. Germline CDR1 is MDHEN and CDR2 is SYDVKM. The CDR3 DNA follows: TGTGCCAGCAGCCAACTAGCGGGAATGAGCACAGATACGCAGTATTTT. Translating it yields CASSQLAGMSTDTQYF.

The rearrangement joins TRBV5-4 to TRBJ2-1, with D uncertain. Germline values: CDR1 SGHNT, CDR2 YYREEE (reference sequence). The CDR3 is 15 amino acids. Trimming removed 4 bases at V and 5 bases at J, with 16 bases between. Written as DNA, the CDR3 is TGTGCCAGCAGCCACACATTACTTCTAAACAATGAGCAGTTCTTC. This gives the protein CASSHTLLLNNEQFF. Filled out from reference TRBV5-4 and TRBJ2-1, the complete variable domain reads ETGVTQSPTHLIKTRGQQVTLRCSSQSGHNTVSWYQQALGQGPQFIFQYYREEENGRGNFPPRFSGLQFPNYSSELNVNALELDDSALYLCASSHTLLLNNEQFFGPGTRLTVL.

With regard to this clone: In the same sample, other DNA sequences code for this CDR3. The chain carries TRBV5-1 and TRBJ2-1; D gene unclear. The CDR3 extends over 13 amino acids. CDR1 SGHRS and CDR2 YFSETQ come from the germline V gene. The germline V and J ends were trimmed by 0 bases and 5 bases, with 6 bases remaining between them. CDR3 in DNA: TGCGCCAGCAGCTTGGGACGAAACAATGAGCAGTTCTTC. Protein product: CASSLGRNNEQFF.

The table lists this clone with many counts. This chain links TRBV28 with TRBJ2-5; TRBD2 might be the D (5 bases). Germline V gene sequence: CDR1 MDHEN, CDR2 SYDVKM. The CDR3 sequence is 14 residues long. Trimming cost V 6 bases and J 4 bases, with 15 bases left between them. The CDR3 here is CASSRGGNAETQYF. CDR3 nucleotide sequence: TGTGCCAGCAGCAGAGGAGGAAACGCAGAGACCCAGTACTTC.

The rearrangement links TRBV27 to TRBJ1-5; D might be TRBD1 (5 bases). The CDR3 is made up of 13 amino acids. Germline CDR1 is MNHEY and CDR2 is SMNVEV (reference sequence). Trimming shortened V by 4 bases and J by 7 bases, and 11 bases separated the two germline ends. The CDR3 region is CASSSFWGQPQHF. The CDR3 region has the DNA TGTGCCAGCAGTTCCTTCTGGGGCCAGCCCCAGCATTTT.